The 18 T cell receptor beta chains presented below share a single source sample, sequenced in a study of T cell responses to AZD1222 COVID-19 vaccine. Sequenced by immunoSEQ multiplex PCR; TCRdb stores in-frame clones only, minus some. In the table there are 50,000 to 85,000 clones, 79% of which are singletons. Specimen: peripheral blood, collected on day 0 of MenACWY control vaccination. The origin of the receptors is an adult in good health.

The chain recombines TRBV11-2 with TRBJ2-3; D is uncertain. Trimming removed 1 base from V and 5 bases from J, with 13 bases in between. The length of the CDR3 is 15 residues. Germline V gene data show CDR1 as SGHAT and CDR2 as FQNNGV. CDR3 region: CASSLVGRSIDTQYF. In nucleotides, the CDR3 is TGTGCCAGCAGCTTAGTCGGGCGGTCAATAGATACGCAGTATTTT.

CDR3 protein: CASKGVAGWGEQYF. The CDR3, as DNA: TGTGCCAGCAAAGGGGTGGCGGGTTGGGGCGAGCAGTACTTC. The chain recombines TRBV28 with TRBJ2-7, with D perhaps matching TRBD1 or TRBD2 (5 bases each). From germline, CDR1 is MDHEN and CDR2 SYDVKM. This CDR3 has 14 amino acids. With 7 bases removed from V and 6 bases from J, the gap between germline ends came to 19 bases.

V is TRBV2 and J is TRBJ1-6; no clear D gene. The CDR3 sequence is 13 residues long. Germline CDR1 is SNHLY and CDR2 is FYNNEI. Trimming shortened V by 3 bases and J by 5 bases, and 5 bases separated the two germline ends. CDR3 protein: CASSEEDNSPLHF. CDR3 sequence (DNA): TGTGCCAGCAGTGAGGAGGATAATTCACCCCTCCACTTT.

The gene calls are TRBV12-3 or TRBV12-4 and TRBJ1-2, with D maybe TRBD1 (5 bases). The germline V and J ends were trimmed by 7 bases and 11 bases, with 20 bases remaining between them. This CDR3 is built from 13 residues. CDR3 sequence reads: CASTPSGAKGYTF. The CDR3 DNA reads as TGTGCCAGCACACCGTCCGGGGCCAAGGGTTACACCTTC.

This chain connects TRBV27 to TRBJ1-2; possible D gene TRBD1, 6 bases. Trimming removed 7 bases at V and 2 bases at J, with 17 bases between. Germline CDR1 MNHEY, CDR2 SMNVEV (reference sequence). This CDR3 contains 15 residues. CDR3 in amino acids: CASTSLLRGNYGYTF. In nucleotides, the CDR3 is TGTGCCAGCACCTCCCTTCTTAGGGGGAACTATGGCTACACCTTC.

This chain connects TRBV30 to TRBJ2-1; 7 bases are shared with TRBD2. Losses at the gene ends were 1 base for V and 4 bases for J; bases not matched to a gene: 4. CDR1 and CDR2 (germline): GTSNPN, SVGIG (reference sequence). The CDR3 is made up of 14 amino acids. In DNA form, the CDR3 reads TGTGCCTGGAGTGCGGGACTATTATACAATGAGCAGTTCTTC. Translated, it gives CAWSAGLLYNEQFF.

The chain is built from TRBV13 and TRBJ2-1; TRBD2 agrees at 7 bases. Unmatched junction bases numbered 13, after V lost 2 bases and J lost 3 bases. Germline CDR1 reads PRHDT; CDR2 reads FYEKMQ (reference sequence). CDR3 size: 18 residues. The chain's CDR3 is CASSLRSSGDLNYNEQFF. DNA of the CDR3: TGTGCCAGCAGCTTAAGGTCTAGCGGCGATCTAAACTACAATGAGCAGTTCTTC.

J is TRBJ2-3 and V is TRBV4-2; D is unclear. Trimming shortened V by 3 bases and J by 7 bases, and 20 bases separated the two germline ends. CDR3 length: 16 residues. The germline CDR1 and CDR2 sequences are LGHNA and YNFKEQ. The CDR3, as DNA: TGTGCCAGCAGCCAGAGTACGAACAAGGCACAGAATACGCAGTATTTT. It codes for CASSQSTNKAQNTQYF.

V and J are TRBV7-2 and TRBJ2-3; TRBD1 might be the D (5 bases). Trimming cost V 3 bases and J 3 bases, with 10 bases left between them. The CDR3 sequence is 14 residues long. Germline CDR1 SGHTA, CDR2 FQGNSA. This CDR3 is CASSLGLDTDTQYF. The CDR3 DNA reads TGTGCCAGCAGCTTGGGGCTAGATACAGATACGCAGTATTTT.

This chain connects TRBV6-5 to TRBJ1-1; D is unresolved. V gave up 6 bases and J gave up 4 bases, with 3 bases separating them. Germline V gene lookup returns CDR1 MNHEY and CDR2 SVGAGI. This CDR3 contains 10 residues. The CDR3 DNA reads TGTGCCAGCAGGATCACTGAAGCTTTCTTT. It codes for CASRITEAFF.

The chain carries TRBV4-1 and TRBJ2-3; D is unresolved. This CDR3 has 13 amino acids. V lost 1 base and J lost 4, with 6 bases in between. The germline gives CDR1 MGHRA, CDR2 YSYEKL. This chain's CDR3 is CASSQAGPDTQYF. CDR3 sequence (DNA): TGCGCCAGCAGCCAAGCCGGACCAGATACGCAGTATTTT.

This chain uses TRBV29-1 with TRBJ2-1; D gene uncertain. The ends were cut back, 5 bases at V and 2 bases at J, with 7 bases in the middle. This CDR3 has 12 residues. Germline assignment: CDR1 SQVTM and CDR2 ANQGSEA. The CDR3 DNA is TGCAGCGTTCCTAGGCCCTACAATGAGCAGTTCTTC. Protein sequence: CSVPRPYNEQFF.

V usage is TRBV2 and J usage is TRBJ2-7, with 9 bases aligning to TRBD1. After removal of 7 bases from V and 7 bases from J, the junction contained 8 bases not matched to a gene. This CDR3 has 13 amino acids. Germline CDR1 is SNHLY and CDR2 is FYNNEI. The CDR3, as DNA: TGTGCCAGCACCGAAACAGGGGGCAGAGAGCAGTACTTC. Translation: CASTETGGREQYF.

The CDR3 DNA reads as TGTGCCAGCAGCTTTAGGGGCGCTGGGTTCACTGAAGCTTTCTTT. Its translation is CASSFRGAGFTEAFF. This chain uses TRBV5-6 with TRBJ1-1; D possibly corresponds to TRBD1 (5 bases). This CDR3 has 15 residues. The germline V and J ends were trimmed by 2 bases and 4 bases, with 15 bases remaining between them. From germline, CDR1 is SGHDT and CDR2 YYEEEE.

The chain recombines TRBV12-3 or TRBV12-4 with TRBJ1-2; no clear D gene. The CDR3 has 13 amino acids. Trimming took off 4 bases at V and 2 bases at J, with 8 bases between the two ends. The CDR3, as DNA: TGTGCCAGCAGTTCCTCTGAGAACTATGGCTACACCTTC. Amino acids: CASSSSENYGYTF.

This clone was recorded once. V gene TRBV5-1 combines with J gene TRBJ2-5; D is perhaps TRBD1 (5 bases). The CDR3 contains 14 residues. CDR1 and CDR2 from the germline V gene are SGHRS and YFSETQ. Trimming stripped 0 bases from V and 5 bases from J, with 11 bases between. The CDR3 bases are TGCGCCAGCAGCTTGGGGCGTCCAGGGGAGACCCAGTACTTC. It translates to CASSLGRPGETQYF.

This sequence joins TRBV2 and TRBJ1-1; 8 nucleotides line up with TRBD1. Germline assignment: CDR1 SNHLY and CDR2 FYNNEI. With 9 bases clipped from V and 2 bases from J, the junction kept 5 bases outside the gene matches. The CDR3 totals 13 residues. CDR3 in DNA: TGTGCCAGACGGGACAGGCTTAACACTGAAGCTTTCTTT. Protein product: CARRDRLNTEAFF.

CDR3 in DNA: TGTGCCAGCAGTTGGGACAGGGCCAGCTACGAGCAGTACTTC. Translated: CASSWDRASYEQYF. V gene TRBV28 combines with J gene TRBJ2-7; 9 bases fit TRBD1. CDR3 length: 14 amino acids. CDR1 is MDHEN, CDR2 SYDVKM, per germline. V shed 4 bases, J shed 3 bases, and the junction held 4 bases outside the gene matches.